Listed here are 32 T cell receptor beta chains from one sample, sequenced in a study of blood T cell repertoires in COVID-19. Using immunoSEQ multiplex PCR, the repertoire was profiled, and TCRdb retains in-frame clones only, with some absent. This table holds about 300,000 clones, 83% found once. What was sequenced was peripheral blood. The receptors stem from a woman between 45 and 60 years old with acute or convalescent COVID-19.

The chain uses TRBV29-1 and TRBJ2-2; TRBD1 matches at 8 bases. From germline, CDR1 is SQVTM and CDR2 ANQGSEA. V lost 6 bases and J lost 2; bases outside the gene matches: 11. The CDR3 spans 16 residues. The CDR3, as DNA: TGCAGCGTCCCTCCCCAGGGGGCCCCTAACACCGGGGAGCTGTTTTTT. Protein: CSVPPQGAPNTGELFF.

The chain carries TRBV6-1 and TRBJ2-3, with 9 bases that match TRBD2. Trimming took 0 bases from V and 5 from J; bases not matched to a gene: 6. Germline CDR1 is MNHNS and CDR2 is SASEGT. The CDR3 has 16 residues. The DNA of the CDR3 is TGTGCCAGCAGTGAAGCGCGAGCGGGGGGCTTAGATACGCAGTATTTT. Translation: CASSEARAGGLDTQYF.

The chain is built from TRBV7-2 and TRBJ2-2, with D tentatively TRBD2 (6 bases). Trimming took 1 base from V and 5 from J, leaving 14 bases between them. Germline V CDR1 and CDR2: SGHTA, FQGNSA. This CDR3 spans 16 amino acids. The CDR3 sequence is CASSLGAAGRTGELFF. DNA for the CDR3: TGTGCCAGCAGCTTAGGAGCGGCCGGGAGAACCGGGGAGCTGTTTTTT. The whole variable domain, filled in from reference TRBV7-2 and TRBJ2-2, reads GAGVSQSPSNKVTEKGKDVELRCDPISGHTALYWYRQSLGQGLEFLIYFQGNSAPDKSGLPSDRFSAERTGGSVSTLTIQRTQQEDSAVYLCASSLGAAGRTGELFFGEGSRLTVL.

The CDR3 protein is CASTPTSGSYNEQFF. The CDR3 bases are TGTGCCAGCACCCCCACTAGCGGGTCCTACAATGAGCAGTTCTTC. V is TRBV6-4 and J is TRBJ2-1; 9 bases match TRBD2. The CDR3 length is 15 residues. J was trimmed by 1 base and V by 7 bases; bases with no gene match: 5. Germline CDR1 is MRHNA and CDR2 is SNTAGT.

As DNA, the CDR3 is TGCAGCGTTGTTGCGGAAACGAACACCGGGGAGCTGTTTTTT. It is translated as CSVVAETNTGELFF. The chain recombines TRBV29-1 with TRBJ2-2, with D uncertain. V gave up 4 bases and J gave up 0 bases, with 9 bases separating them. The CDR3 totals 14 residues. CDR1 SQVTM and CDR2 ANQGSEA come from the germline V gene.

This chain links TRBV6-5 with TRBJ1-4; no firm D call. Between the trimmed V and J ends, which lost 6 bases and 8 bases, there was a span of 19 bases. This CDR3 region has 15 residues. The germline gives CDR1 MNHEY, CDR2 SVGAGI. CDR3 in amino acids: CASRFSGSLSEKLFF. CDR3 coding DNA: TGTGCCAGCAGGTTCTCTGGCAGCCTTAGCGAAAAACTGTTTTTT.

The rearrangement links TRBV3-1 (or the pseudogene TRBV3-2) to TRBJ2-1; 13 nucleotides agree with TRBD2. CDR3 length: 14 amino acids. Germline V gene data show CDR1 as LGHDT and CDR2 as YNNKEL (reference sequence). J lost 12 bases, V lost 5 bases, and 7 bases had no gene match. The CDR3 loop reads CASSSGLAGVLQFF. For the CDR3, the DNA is TGTGCCAGCAGCTCCGGACTAGCGGGGGTTCTGCAGTTCTTC.

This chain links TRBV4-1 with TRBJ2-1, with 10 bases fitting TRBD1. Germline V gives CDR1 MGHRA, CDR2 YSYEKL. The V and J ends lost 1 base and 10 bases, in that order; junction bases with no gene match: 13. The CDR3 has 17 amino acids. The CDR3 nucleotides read TGCGCCAGCAGCCAAGGGAGGGCCAAGACAGGGGGCAGGGAGCAGTTCTTC. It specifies CASSQGRAKTGGREQFF.

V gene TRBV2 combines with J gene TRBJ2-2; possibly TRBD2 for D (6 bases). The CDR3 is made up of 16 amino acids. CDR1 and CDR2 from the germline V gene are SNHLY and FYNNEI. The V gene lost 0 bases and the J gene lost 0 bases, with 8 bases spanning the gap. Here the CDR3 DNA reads TGTGCCAGCAGTGAAGCGGGCGGGACGAACACCGGGGAGCTGTTTTTT. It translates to CASSEAGGTNTGELFF.

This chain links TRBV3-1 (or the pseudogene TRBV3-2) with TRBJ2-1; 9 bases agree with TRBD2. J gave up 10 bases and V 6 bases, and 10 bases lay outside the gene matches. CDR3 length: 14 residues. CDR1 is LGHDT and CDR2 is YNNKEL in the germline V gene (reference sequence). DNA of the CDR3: TGTGCCAGCAGTTCGTTAGCGGGAGATCAGGAGCAGTTCTTC. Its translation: CASSSLAGDQEQFF.

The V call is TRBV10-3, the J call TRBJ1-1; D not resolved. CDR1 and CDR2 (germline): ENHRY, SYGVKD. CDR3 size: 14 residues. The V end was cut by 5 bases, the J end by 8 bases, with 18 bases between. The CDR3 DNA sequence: TGTGCCATCAGTCTTGACTTTCCCTTGGAGGAAGCTTTCTTT. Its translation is CAISLDFPLEEAFF.

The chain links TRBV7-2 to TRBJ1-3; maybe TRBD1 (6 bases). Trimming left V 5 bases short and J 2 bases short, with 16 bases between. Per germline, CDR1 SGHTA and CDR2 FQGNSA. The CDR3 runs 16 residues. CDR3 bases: TGTGCCAGCAGCCCATCCGGGGGGGCAACTGGAAACACCATATATTTT. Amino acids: CASSPSGGATGNTIYF.

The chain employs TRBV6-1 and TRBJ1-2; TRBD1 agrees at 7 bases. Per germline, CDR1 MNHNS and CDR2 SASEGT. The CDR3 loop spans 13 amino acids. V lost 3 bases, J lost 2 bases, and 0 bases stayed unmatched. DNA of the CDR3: TGTGCCAGCAGTGAGACAGGGAACTATGGCTACACCTTC. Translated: CASSETGNYGYTF.

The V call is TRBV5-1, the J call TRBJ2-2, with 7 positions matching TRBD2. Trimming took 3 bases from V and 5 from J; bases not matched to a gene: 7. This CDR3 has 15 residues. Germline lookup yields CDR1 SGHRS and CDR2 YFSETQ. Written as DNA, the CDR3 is TGCGCCAGCAGCTCGGGCCAAGCGGGGACCGGGGAGCTGTTTTTT. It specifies CASSSGQAGTGELFF. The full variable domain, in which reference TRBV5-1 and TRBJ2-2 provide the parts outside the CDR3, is KAGVTQTPRYLIKTRGQQVTLSCSPISGHRSVSWYQQTPGQGLQFLFEYFSETQRNKGNFPGRFSGRQFSNSRSEMNVSTLELGDSALYLCASSSGQAGTGELFFGEGSRLTVL.

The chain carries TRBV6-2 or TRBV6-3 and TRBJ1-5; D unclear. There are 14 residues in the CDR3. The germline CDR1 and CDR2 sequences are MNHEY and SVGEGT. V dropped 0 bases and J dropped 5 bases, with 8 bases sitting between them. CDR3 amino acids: CASSYSRTYQPQHF. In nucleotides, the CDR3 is TGTGCCAGCAGTTACTCGAGAACTTATCAGCCCCAGCATTTT.

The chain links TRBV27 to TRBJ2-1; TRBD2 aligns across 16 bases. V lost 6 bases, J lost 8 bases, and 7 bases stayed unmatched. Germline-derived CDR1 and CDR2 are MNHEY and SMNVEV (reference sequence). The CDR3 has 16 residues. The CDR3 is CASRTGTSGRVDEQFF. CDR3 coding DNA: TGTGCCAGCAGAACCGGGACTAGCGGGAGGGTGGATGAGCAGTTCTTC.

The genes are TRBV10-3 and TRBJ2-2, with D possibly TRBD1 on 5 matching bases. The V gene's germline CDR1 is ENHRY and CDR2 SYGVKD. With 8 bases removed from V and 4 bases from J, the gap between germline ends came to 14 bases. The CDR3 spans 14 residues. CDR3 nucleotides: TGTGCCATCGGGCGACAGAGAGGCACCGGGGAGCTGTTTTTT. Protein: CAIGRQRGTGELFF.

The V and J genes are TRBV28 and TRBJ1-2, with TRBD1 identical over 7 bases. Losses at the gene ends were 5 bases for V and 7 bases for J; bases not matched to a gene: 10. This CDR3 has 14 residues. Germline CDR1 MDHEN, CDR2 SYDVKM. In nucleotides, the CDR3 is TGTGCCAGCAGTCCCCTTCAGACAGGGAGTGGCTACACCTTC. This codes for CASSPLQTGSGYTF.

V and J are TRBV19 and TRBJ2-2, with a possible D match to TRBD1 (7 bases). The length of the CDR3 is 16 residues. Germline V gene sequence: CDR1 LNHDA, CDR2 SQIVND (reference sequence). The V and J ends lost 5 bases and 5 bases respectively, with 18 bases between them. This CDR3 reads CASSPPGAGGTGELFF. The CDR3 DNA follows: TGTGCCAGTAGTCCACCGGGGGCAGGGGGTACCGGGGAGCTGTTTTTT.

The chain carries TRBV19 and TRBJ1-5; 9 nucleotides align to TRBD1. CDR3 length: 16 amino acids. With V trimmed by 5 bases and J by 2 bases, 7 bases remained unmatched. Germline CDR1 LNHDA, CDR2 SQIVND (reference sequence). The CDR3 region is CASSPVDRGGNQPQHF. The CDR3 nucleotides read TGTGCCAGTAGTCCCGTGGACAGGGGAGGCAATCAGCCCCAGCATTTT.

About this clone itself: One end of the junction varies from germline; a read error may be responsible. CDR3 protein: CASSRDSFSSEQYF. CDR3 nucleotides: TGTGCCAGCAGCCGTGACAGCTTTTCCTCCGAGCAGTACTTC. The chain is built from TRBV7-3 and TRBJ2-7; D is perhaps TRBD1 (5 bases). The CDR3 is made up of 14 amino acids. Germline V gene lookup returns CDR1 SGHTA and CDR2 FQGTGA.

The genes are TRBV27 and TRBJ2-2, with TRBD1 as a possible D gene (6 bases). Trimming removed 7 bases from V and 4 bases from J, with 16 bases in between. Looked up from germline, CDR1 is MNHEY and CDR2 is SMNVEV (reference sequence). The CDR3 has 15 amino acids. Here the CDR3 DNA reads TGTGCCAGCAACCCTTCCGGGACAATCACCGGGGAGCTGTTTTTT. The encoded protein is CASNPSGTITGELFF.

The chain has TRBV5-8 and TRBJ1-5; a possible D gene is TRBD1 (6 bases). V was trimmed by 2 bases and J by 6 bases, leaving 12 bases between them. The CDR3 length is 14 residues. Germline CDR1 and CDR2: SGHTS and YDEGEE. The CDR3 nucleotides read TGTGCCAGCAGCTTTAGGGGGATAGGTCAGCCCCAGCATTTT. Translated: CASSFRGIGQPQHF. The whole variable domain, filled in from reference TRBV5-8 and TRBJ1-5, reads EAGVTQSPTHLIKTRGQQATLRCSPISGHTSVYWYQQALGLGLQFLLWYDEGEERNRGNFPPRFSGRQFPNYSSELNVNALELEDSALYLCASSFRGIGQPQHFGDGTRLSIL.

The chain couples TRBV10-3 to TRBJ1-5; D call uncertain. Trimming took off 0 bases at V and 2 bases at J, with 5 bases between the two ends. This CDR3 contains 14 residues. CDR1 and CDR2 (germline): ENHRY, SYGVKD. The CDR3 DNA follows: TGTGCCATCAGTGAGTCGCCGGGCAATCAGCCCCAGCATTTT. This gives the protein CAISESPGNQPQHF.

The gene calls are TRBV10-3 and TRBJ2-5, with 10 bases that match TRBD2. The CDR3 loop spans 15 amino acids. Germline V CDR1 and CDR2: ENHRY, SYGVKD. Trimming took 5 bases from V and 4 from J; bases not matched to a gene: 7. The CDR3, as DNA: TGTGCCATCAGTAACCTAGCGGGAGTAGGAGAGACCCAGTACTTC. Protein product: CAISNLAGVGETQYF.

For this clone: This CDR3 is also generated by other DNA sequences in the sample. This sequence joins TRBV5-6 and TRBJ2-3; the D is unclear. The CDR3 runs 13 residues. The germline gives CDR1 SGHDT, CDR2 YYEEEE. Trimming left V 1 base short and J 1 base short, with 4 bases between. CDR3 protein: CASSLRGTDTQYF. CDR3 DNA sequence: TGTGCCAGCAGCTTGCGGGGCACAGATACGCAGTATTTT.

The CDR3 spells CASGRVRISGNTIYF. The CDR3 coding sequence is TGTGCCAGCGGCCGAGTCAGGATCTCTGGAAACACCATATATTTT. The V and J genes are TRBV2 and TRBJ1-3; no clear D gene. Germline V gene data show CDR1 as SNHLY and CDR2 as FYNNEI. V lost 8 bases, J lost 0 bases, and 14 bases lay in between. This CDR3 is 15 amino acids long.

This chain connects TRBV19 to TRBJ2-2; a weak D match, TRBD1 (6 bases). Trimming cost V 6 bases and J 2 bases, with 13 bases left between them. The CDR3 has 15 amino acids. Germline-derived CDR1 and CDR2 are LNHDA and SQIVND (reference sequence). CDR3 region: CASRGASANTGELFF. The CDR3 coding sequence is TGTGCCAGTAGGGGGGCAAGCGCAAACACCGGGGAGCTGTTTTTT.

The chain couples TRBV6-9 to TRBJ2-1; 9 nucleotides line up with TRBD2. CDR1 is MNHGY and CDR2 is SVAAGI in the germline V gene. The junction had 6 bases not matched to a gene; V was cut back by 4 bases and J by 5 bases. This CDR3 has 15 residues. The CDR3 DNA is TGTGCCAGCAGTTCGGGGACTAGCAGAGACAATGAGCAGTTCTTC. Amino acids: CASSSGTSRDNEQFF.

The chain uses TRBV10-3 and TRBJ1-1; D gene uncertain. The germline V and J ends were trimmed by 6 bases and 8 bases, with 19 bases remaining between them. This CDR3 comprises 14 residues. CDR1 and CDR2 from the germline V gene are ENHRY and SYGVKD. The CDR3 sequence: CAISAYSSRREAFF. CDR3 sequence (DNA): TGTGCCATCAGCGCCTACTCCTCAAGGCGGGAAGCTTTCTTT.

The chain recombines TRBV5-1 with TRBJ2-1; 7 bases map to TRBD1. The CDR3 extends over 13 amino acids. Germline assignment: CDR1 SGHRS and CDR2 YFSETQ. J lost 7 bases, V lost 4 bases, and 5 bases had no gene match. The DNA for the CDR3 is TGCGCCAGCAGCCCGGGACAGCTAAATGAGCAGTTCTTC. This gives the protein CASSPGQLNEQFF. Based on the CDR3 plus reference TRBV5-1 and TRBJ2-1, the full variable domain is KAGVTQTPRYLIKTRGQQVTLSCSPISGHRSVSWYQQTPGQGLQFLFEYFSETQRNKGNFPGRFSGRQFSNSRSEMNVSTLELGDSALYLCASSPGQLNEQFFGPGTRLTVL.

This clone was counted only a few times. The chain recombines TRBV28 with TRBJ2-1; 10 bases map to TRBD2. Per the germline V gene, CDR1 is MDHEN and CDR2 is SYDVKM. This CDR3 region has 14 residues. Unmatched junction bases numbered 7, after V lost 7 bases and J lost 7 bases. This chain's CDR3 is CASIVAGGWNEQFF. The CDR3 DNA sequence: TGTGCCAGCATAGTAGCGGGGGGTTGGAATGAGCAGTTCTTC.